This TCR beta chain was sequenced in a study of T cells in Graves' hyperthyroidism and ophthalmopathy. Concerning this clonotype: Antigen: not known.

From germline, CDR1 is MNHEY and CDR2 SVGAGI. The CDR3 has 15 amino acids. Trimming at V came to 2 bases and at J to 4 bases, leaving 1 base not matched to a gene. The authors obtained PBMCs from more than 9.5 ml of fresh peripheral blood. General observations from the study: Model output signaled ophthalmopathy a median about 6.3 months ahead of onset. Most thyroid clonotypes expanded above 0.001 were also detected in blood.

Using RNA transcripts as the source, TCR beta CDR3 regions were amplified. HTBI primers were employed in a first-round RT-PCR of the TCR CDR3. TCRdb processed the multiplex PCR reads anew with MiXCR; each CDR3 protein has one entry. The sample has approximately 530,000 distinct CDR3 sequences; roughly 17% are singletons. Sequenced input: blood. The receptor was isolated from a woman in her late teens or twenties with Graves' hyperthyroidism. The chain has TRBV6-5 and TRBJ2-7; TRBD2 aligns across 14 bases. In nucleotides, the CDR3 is TGTGCCAGCAGTTACCGGACTAGCGGGAGGTACGAGCAGTACTTC. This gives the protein CASSYRTSGRYEQYF.